This T cell receptor beta chain is drawn from a study of shared clonotypes between healthy human individuals. Note on this clone: Its specificity is unknown.

Study-wide points: The study generally estimated greater richness for naive than memory subsets. It was observed that roughly 5% of naive CD4 clonotypes were shared across a few donors.

Germline-derived CDR1 and CDR2 are MNHEY and SVGAGI. The V end lost 2 bases, the J end lost 7 bases, and 4 bases lay between the germline ends. The CDR3 spans 11 residues. Investigators spread the genomic DNA of each subset evenly over several immunoSEQ plates. An approximately 180 ng quantity of DNA, 29,000 or so T cell genomes, went into the sorted-subset replicate PCRs. Some clones are missing from TCRdb's copy, which holds only in-frame ones; the method was immunoSEQ multiplex PCR. The sample lists 650,000 to 700,000 clones; 90% were seen once. The sequenced sample consisted of memory CD8+ T cells from PBMCs. Subset defined: CD45RO+ cells pooled with CCR7-negative TemRA cells. The sequence was obtained from a man between 18 and 35 years old in good health. Some clones in this sample may be carry-over from other donors' samples. This chain joins TRBV6-5 and TRBJ2-3; D is undetermined. The DNA for the CDR3 is TGTGCCAGCAGTTACGCGTATACGCAGTATTTT. Encoded protein: CASSYAYTQYF.